The rows below give T cell receptor beta chains drawn from one sample of a study of cytomegalovirus exposure and HLA in healthy donors. Sequencing used immunoSEQ multiplex PCR; TCRdb keeps in-frame clones, though not all of them. This table holds some 130,000 clones, approximately 90% found once. The sample taken for sequencing was PBMCs. These TCRs come from a woman aged 25 to 39 in good health and CMV-seronegative. CDR3s include the opening cysteine and the closing phenylalanine or tryptophan. The D gene is left open where the match is weak. Clone size is shown for a subset of rows, as once, few, many or a class of expanded clone.

J | V | size | D | DNA | CDR3
TRBJ1-6 | TRBV30 | few | NA | TGTGCCTGGAGTGTAGCGTCAACTGGGTATTCACCCCTCCACTTT | CAWSVASTGYSPLHF
TRBJ2-7 | TRBV5-1 | NA | TRBD2 | TGCGCCAGCAGCCGAGGGACTAGCGCCTCCTACGAGCAGTACTTC | CASSRGTSASYEQYF
TRBJ1-2 | TRBV28 | NA | TRBD1 | TGTGCCAGCAGGACATCGACAGGGGGCCGGTTTGGCTACACCTTC | CASRTSTGGRFGYTF
TRBJ2-1 | TRBV4-3 | NA | NA | TGCGCCAGCAGCCAAACTAGGCCCCGATGGGAGCAGTTCTTC | CASSQTRPRWEQFF
TRBJ1-2 | TRBV10-3 | NA | TRBD1 | TGTGCCATCAGTGCGACAGGGGCCAGAGACTATGGCTACACCTTC | CAISATGARDYGYTF
TRBJ1-1 | TRBV14 | NA | TRBD1 | TGTGCCAGCAGTCTCCGACAGGGCCACACTGAAGCTTTCTTT | CASSLRQGHTEAFF
TRBJ2-7 | TRBV7-2 | NA | TRBD2 | TGTGCCAGCAGCTTAGGACTAGCGGGACCCTACAGCTCCTACGAGCAGTACTTC | CASSLGLAGPYSSYEQYF
TRBJ1-5 | TRBV30 | NA | NA | TGTGCCTGGAGTGAGGGGTATAGCAATCAGCCCCAGCATTTT | CAWSEGYSNQPQHF
TRBJ2-7 | TRBV2 | NA | NA | TGTGCCAGCAGCTTTTCGACAGTAGTCTACGAGCAGTACTTC | CASSFSTVVYEQYF
TRBJ2-7 | TRBV19 | once | NA | TGTGCCAGTAGTTGGGACACCACCTACGAGCAGTACTTC | CASSWDTTYEQYF
TRBJ1-5 | TRBV6-1 | NA | TRBD1 | TGTGCCAGCAGGGTGGACAGGGGCCCTCAGCCCCAGCATTTT | CASRVDRGPQPQHF
TRBJ2-1 | TRBV4-3 | NA | TRBD2 | TGCGCCAGCAGCCAAGAAACAGCGGGAACCTACAATGAGCAGTTCTTC | CASSQETAGTYNEQFF
TRBJ2-7 | TRBV7-9 | NA | TRBD2 | TGTTCCAGCAGGCCGGGGGGGCTAACCCCCGAGCAGTACTTC | CSSRPGGLTPEQYF
TRBJ1-4 | TRBV6-1 | NA | NA | TGTGCCAGCAGTGAAGTCTTGGGGGGAGGTGAAAAACTGTTTTTT | CASSEVLGGGEKLFF
TRBJ1-4 | TRBV7-2 | NA | TRBD1 | TGTGCCAGCAGCCCCGGGACAGGCGCTTTTGAAAAACTGTTTTTT | CASSPGTGAFEKLFF
TRBJ1-1 | TRBV19 | NA | NA | TGTGCCAGTAGCCCCGTCGGCGGAACTGAAGCTTTCTTT | CASSPVGGTEAFF
TRBJ1-5 | TRBV7-6 | NA | NA | TGTGCCAGCAGCTTAGCGAGCGGCTTAAATCAGCCCCAGCATTTT | CASSLASGLNQPQHF
TRBJ2-3 | TRBV30 | NA | NA | TGTGCCTGGAGTGTACTCACAGATACGCAGTATTTT | CAWSVLTDTQYF
TRBJ2-1 | TRBV6-1 | NA | TRBD1 | TGTGCCAGCAGTGAAGCGGGACAGCAGTTCGGCAGTGAGGTCTTC | CASSEAGQQFGSEVF
TRBJ2-7 | TRBV4-3 | NA | NA | TGCGCCAGCAGCCAAGATCATGCCTACGAGCAGTACTTC | CASSQDHAYEQYF
TRBJ1-2 | TRBV5-4 | NA | NA | TGTGCCAGCAGCTTGGTGGGGGCGGAGAGCTATGGCTACACCTTC | CASSLVGAESYGYTF
TRBJ2-4 | TRBV15 | few | TRBD1 | TGTGCCACCAGCAGAGGACAGGGTAGCACAGGGGACATTCAGTACTTC | CATSRGQGSTGDIQYF
TRBJ2-7 | TRBV28 | NA | NA | TGTGCCAGCAGCACAGGATCCTACGAGCAGTACTTC | CASSTGSYEQYF
TRBJ1-2 | TRBV30 | NA | TRBD1 | TGTGCCTGGAGTGGCGGGACAGAGGGTTTTTTGGTTTATGGCTACACCTTC | CAWSGGTEGFLVYGYTF
TRBJ2-7 | TRBV30 | once | TRBD2 | TGTGCCTGGAGTGTATCGCCGGGAGGGCCGAAGTACGAGCAGTACTTC | CAWSVSPGGPKYEQYF
TRBJ1-2 | TRBV30 | NA | NA | TGTGCCTGGAGTGGCGGAGGGCAAGGCTACACCTTC | CAWSGGGQGYTF
TRBJ1-1 | TRBV7-3 | NA | TRBD1 | TGTGCCAGCAGCGCCCGACAGGGGAACACTGAAGCTTTCTTT | CASSARQGNTEAFF
TRBJ1-1 | TRBV4-2 | few | NA | TGTGCCAGCAGACACGAGAGGGACACTGAAGCTTTCTTT | CASRHERDTEAFF
TRBJ2-1 | TRBV30 | NA | TRBD2 | TGTGCCTGGAGTGTACGGCTAGCGGGAGTCGGGGAGCAGTTCTTC | CAWSVRLAGVGEQFF
TRBJ2-7 | TRBV18 | NA | NA | TGTGCCAGCTCACCACTTGGACAGCGAACGTCGGGGGAGCAGTACTTC | CASSPLGQRTSGEQYF
TRBJ2-2 | TRBV7-3 | NA | NA | TGTGCCAGCAGCTCCTTGCCGCGTGGGGCGGAAACCGGGGAGCTGTTTTTT | CASSSLPRGAETGELFF
TRBJ2-5 | TRBV4-3 | NA | TRBD1 | TGCGCCAGCAGCCAGACAGGGACCCAAGAGACCCAGTACTTC | CASSQTGTQETQYF
TRBJ1-1 | TRBV28 | NA | NA | TGTGCCAGCAGTTACAGGGTGAACACTGAAGCTTTCTTT | CASSYRVNTEAFF
TRBJ2-2 | TRBV4-3 | NA | TRBD1 | TGCGCCAGCAGCCTACAGGGGGCCTCCGGGGAGCTGTTTTTT | CASSLQGASGELFF
TRBJ1-3 | TRBV7-8 | few | NA | TGTGCCAGCAGCTTAGAAAGACACTCTGGAAACACCATATATTTT | CASSLERHSGNTIYF
TRBJ2-7 | TRBV7-9 | few | NA | TGTGCCAGCAGCCAAGATCAGGGGGGCCCCTACGAGCAGTACTTC | CASSQDQGGPYEQYF
TRBJ2-2 | TRBV25-1 | once | NA | TGTGCCAGCAGTTCACAGAACACCGGGGAGCTGTTTTTT | CASSSQNTGELFF
TRBJ1-1 | TRBV28 | NA | TRBD1 | TGTGCCAGCAGCTACCTTATCGGACAGGGAGGCACTGAAGCTTTCTTT | CASSYLIGQGGTEAFF
TRBJ2-7 | TRBV9 | NA | TRBD2 | TGTGCCAGCAGCCGCAACCCCGCGGGGGATAACCACGAGCAGTACTTC | CASSRNPAGDNHEQYF
TRBJ2-1 | TRBV9 | NA | TRBD2 | TGTGCCAGCAGCGGAATGACTAGCGGGAGATACAATGAGCAGTTCTTC | CASSGMTSGRYNEQFF
TRBJ1-2 | TRBV28 | NA | NA | TGTGCCAGCAGTCCCGACACCTATGGCTACACCTTC | CASSPDTYGYTF
TRBJ2-1 | TRBV7-9 | once | NA | TGTGCCAGCAGCTTGGGGGCTGGCGGGGGTCGAACCTACAATGAGCAGTTCTTC | CASSLGAGGGRTYNEQFF
TRBJ2-1 | TRBV9 | NA | NA | TGTGCCAGCAGCATACTGGGGGCGCATGAGCAGTTCTTC | CASSILGAHEQFF
TRBJ2-1 | TRBV2 | NA | TRBD2 | TGTGCCAGCAGTGTAGGGCTAGCGGGGAATGAGCAGTTCTTC | CASSVGLAGNEQFF
TRBJ1-2 | TRBV21-1 | NA | NA | TGTGCCGGGACAGGGCCCCGACTCTATGGCTACACCTTC | CAGTGPRLYGYTF
TRBJ2-1 | TRBV18 | few | NA | TGTGCCAGCTCACCTCCCCAGCGGTTGTACAATGAGCAGTTCTTC | CASSPPQRLYNEQFF